This TCR beta chain was recovered during a study of T cell repertoires in cytomegalovirus infection. From the reads, TCRdb called clonotypes with MiXCR, one entry per CDR3 protein. Among roughly 200,000 distinct CDR3 sequences, approximately 40% were seen once, and the ten largest hold 55% to 70%. Germline CDR1 is LNHDA and CDR2 is SQIVND (reference sequence). This CDR3 is 13 amino acids long. V was cut by 8 bases and J by 7 bases, with 17 bases left in between. This clonotype was seen a few times. Its matching antigen is unknown. Source: CD8+ T cells from cultured PBMCs, taken from culture after CMV antigen stimulation. This TCR was recovered from a human donor in good health (CMV status not recorded). Some clones in this sample may be carry-over from other donors' samples. The J gene is TRBJ1-1, the V gene TRBV19, with D possibly being TRBD1 (6 bases). For the CDR3, the DNA is TGTGCCAGTTCGCCGCGGGGGCAGAATGAAGCTTTCTTT. Its protein product is CASSPRGQNEAFF.